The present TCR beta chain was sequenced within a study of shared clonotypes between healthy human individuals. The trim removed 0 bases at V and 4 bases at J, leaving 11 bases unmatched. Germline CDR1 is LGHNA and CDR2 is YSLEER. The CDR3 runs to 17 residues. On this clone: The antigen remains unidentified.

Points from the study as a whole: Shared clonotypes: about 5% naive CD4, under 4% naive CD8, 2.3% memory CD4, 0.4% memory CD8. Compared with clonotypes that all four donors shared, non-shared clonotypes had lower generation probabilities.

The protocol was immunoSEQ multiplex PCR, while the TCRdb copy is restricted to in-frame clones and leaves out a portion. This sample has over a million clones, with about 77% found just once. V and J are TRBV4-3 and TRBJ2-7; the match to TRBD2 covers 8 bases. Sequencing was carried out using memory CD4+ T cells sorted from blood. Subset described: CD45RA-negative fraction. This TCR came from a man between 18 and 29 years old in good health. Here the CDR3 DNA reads TGCGCCAGCAGCCAAGATTTGGGCGGGAGGCGGGGTTACGAGCAGTACTTC. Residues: CASSQDLGGRRGYEQYF.